This section outlines one TCR beta chain sequence together with its context. In the authors' workflow: Amplification of reference gene primers provided the estimated nucleated cell counts. Clones were read by immunoSEQ multiplex PCR, and TCRdb kept only the in-frame ones, dropping some. V, J and clone size derive from that table, while D and trimming were established from the DNA sequence. The sample consists of 150,000 to 250,000 clones, 85% to 95% of them appearing once. Enrolment of Seattle patients took place during active infection, and they were followed longitudinally. The data are from a study of blood T cell repertoires in COVID-19. The TCR sequence derives from a man between 25 and 39 years old with COVID-19, enrolled during active disease. The material sequenced was peripheral blood.

The CDR3 DNA reads TGTGCCAGCAGTTACAGGGGACAGACACCGAACACTGAAGCTTTCTTT. Translated: CASSYRGQTPNTEAFF. The rearrangement joins TRBV6-5 to TRBJ1-1; 7 nucleotides align to TRBD1. V lost 2 bases, J lost 1 base, and 7 bases stayed unmatched. The CDR3 has 16 amino acids. Per germline, CDR1 MNHEY and CDR2 SVGAGI.